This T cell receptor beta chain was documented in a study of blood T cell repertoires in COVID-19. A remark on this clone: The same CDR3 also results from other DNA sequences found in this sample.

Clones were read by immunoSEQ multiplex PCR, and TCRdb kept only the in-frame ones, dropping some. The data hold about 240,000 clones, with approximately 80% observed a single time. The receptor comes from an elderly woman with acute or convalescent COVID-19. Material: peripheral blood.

DNA of the CDR3: TGTGCCAGCAGATGGACAGGACACGAGCAGTACTTC. Its protein product is CASRWTGHEQYF. The gene calls are TRBV2 and TRBJ2-7, with TRBD1 matching over 7 bases. CDR1 and CDR2 (germline): SNHLY, FYNNEI. Trimming at V came to 6 bases and at J to 5 bases, leaving 4 bases not matched to a gene. The CDR3 is 12 amino acids.